This TCR beta chain emerged from a study of blood T cell repertoires in COVID-19. Germline CDR1 is LGHNA and CDR2 is YNFKEQ. V shed 0 bases and J shed 7 bases, with 10 bases lying between them. CDR3 length: 14 residues. Using immunoSEQ multiplex PCR, the repertoire was profiled, and TCRdb retains in-frame clones only, with some absent. Of 90,000 to 100,000 clones listed, around 92% are singletons. This chain uses TRBV4-2 with TRBJ1-5; unclear D gene. The sequence came from a man aged 50 or older with COVID-19, enrolled during active disease. Material for sequencing was peripheral blood. The CDR3 nucleotides read TGTGCCAGCAGCCAAGATCCCGCGGGACAGCCCCAGCATTTT. Translated: CASSQDPAGQPQHF.